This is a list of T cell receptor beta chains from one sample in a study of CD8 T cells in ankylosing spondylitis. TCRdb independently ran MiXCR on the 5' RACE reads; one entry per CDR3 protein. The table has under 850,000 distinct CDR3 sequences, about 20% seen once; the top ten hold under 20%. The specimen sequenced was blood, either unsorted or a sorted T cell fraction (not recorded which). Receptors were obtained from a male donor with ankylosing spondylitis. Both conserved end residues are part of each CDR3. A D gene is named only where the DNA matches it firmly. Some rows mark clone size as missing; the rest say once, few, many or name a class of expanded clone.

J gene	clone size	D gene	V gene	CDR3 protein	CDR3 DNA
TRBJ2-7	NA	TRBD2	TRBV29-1	CSAASSGPYEQYF	TGCAGCGCCGCGTCTAGCGGTCCCTACGAGCAGTACTTC
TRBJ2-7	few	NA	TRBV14	CASSPPGSKNHEQYF	TGTGCCAGCAGCCCCCCCGGGTCTAAAAACCACGAGCAGTACTTC
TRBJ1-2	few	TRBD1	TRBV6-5	CASSYSTGEGYTF	TGTGCCAGCAGTTACTCGACAGGGGAAGGCTACACCTTC
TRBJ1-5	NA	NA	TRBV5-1	CASSLDGSSNQPQHF	TGCGCCAGCAGCTTGGACGGATCTAGCAATCAGCCCCAGCATTTT
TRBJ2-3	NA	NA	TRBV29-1	CSVYGGTDTQYF	TGCAGCGTATACGGAGGGACAGATACGCAGTATTTT
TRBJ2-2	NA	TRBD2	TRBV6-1	CASSENLAGTTGELFF	TGTGCCAGCAGTGAAAATCTAGCGGGAACCACCGGGGAGCTGTTTTTT
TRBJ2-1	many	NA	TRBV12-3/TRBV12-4	CASSRGHGGNSYNEQFF	TGTGCCAGCAGTCGGGGGCATGGCGGAAACTCCTACAATGAGCAGTTCTTC
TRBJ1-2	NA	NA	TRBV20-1	CSARQGQDGYTF	TGCAGTGCTAGACAGGGGCAGGATGGCTACACCTTC
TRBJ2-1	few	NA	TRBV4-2	CASSQESVNEQFF	TGTGCCAGCAGCCAAGAGAGCGTCAATGAGCAGTTCTTC
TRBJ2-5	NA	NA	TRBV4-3	CASSQDDSVSTQYF	TGCGCCAGCAGCCAAGACGACAGCGTCAGCACCCAGTACTTC
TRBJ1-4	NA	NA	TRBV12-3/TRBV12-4	CASDGGGADEKLFF	TGTGCCAGCGACGGGGGGGGCGCGGATGAAAAACTGTTTTTT
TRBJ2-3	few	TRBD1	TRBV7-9	CASRSWTGAPDTQYF	TGTGCCAGCAGGTCATGGACAGGGGCCCCAGATACGCAGTATTTT
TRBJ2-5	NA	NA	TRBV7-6	CASSLNGQQIQETQYF	TGTGCCAGCAGTTTAAATGGTCAGCAAATTCAAGAGACCCAGTACTTC
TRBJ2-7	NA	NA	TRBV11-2	CASSLGLWNEQYF	TGTGCCAGCAGCTTAGGGTTGTGGAATGAGCAGTACTTC
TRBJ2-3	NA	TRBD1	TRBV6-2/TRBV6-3	CASNRRDRDADTQYF	TGTGCCAGCAACCGCCGGGACAGGGATGCAGATACGCAGTATTTT
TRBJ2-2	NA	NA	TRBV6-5	CASSYGGQNTGELFF	TGTGCCAGCAGTTACGGGGGGCAGAACACCGGGGAGCTGTTTTTT
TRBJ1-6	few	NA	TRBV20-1	CSARVGAGDSPLHF	TGCAGTGCTAGGGTTGGCGCCGGGGATTCACCCCTCCACTTT
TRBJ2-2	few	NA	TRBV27	CASSPEGGWTGELFF	TGTGCCAGCAGTCCCGAGGGGGGGTGGACCGGGGAGCTGTTTTTT
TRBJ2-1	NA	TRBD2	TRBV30	CAWSARGGRYNEQFF	TGTGCCTGGAGTGCCCGGGGGGGCCGGTACAATGAGCAGTTCTTC
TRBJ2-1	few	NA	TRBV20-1	CSAPPGPPYNEQFF	TGCAGTGCTCCCCCGGGACCCCCCTACAATGAGCAGTTCTTC
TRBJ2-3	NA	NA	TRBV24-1	CATSDFRDKADTQYF	TGTGCCACCAGTGATTTCCGGGACAAGGCAGATACGCAGTATTTT
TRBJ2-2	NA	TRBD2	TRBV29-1	CSVVGLAGAGELFF	TGCAGCGTCGTGGGACTAGCGGGGGCTGGGGAGCTGTTTTTT
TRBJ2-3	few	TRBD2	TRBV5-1	CASKNGLAEFTDTQYF	TGCGCCAGTAAAAATGGACTAGCGGAGTTCACAGATACGCAGTATTTT
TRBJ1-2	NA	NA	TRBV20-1	CSAHPGTVYGYTF	TGCAGTGCTCATCCCGGGACGGTCTATGGCTACACCTTC
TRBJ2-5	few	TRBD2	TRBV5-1	CASTGLAGKTQYF	TGCGCCAGCACTGGACTAGCGGGGAAGACCCAGTACTTC
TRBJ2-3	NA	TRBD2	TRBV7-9	CASSLDAAGGTDTQYF	TGTGCCAGCAGCTTAGATGCAGCGGGGGGCACAGATACGCAGTATTTT
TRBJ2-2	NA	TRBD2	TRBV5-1	CASSFHGGRTNTGELFF	TGCGCCAGCAGCTTTCATGGCGGGAGGACCAACACCGGGGAGCTGTTTTTT
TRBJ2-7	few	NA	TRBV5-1	CASRVGGLYEQYF	TGCGCCAGCAGGGTGGGAGGACTCTACGAGCAGTACTTC